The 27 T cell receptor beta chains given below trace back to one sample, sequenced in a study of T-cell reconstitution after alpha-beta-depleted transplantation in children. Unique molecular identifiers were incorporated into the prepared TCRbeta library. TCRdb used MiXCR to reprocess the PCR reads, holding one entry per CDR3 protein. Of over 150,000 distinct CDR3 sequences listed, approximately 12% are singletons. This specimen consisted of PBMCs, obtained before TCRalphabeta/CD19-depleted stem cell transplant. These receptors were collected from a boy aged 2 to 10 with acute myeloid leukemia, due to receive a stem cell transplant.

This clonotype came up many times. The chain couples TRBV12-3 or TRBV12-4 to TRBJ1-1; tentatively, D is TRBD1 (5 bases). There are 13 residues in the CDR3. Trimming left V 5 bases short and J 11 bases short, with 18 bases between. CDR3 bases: TGTGCCAGCAGTCGCCGGGCAGGGATTGTCGCTTTCTTT. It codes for CASSRRAGIVAFF.

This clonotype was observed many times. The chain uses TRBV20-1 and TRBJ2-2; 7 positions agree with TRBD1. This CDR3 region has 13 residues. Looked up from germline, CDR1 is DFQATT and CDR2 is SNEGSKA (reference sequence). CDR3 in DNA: TGCAGAGTGGCAGGGGGTAACACCGGGGAGCTGTTTTTT. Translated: CRVAGGNTGELFF.

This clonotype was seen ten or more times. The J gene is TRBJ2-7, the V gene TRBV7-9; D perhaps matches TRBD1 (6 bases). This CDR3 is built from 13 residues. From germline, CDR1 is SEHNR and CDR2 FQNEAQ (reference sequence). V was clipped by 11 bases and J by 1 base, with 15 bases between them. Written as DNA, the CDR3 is TGTGCCTCAGCAGGGGCAGCTTCCTACGAGCAGTACGTC. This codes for CASAGAASYEQYV.

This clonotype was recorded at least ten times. This chain's CDR3 is CASSYSISGSRYEQYF. CDR3 in DNA: TGTGCCAGCAGTTACTCGATCAGCGGGAGCAGGTACGAGCAGTACTTC. This chain uses TRBV6-5 with TRBJ2-7, with 8 bases fitting TRBD2. The germline V gene has CDR1 MNHEY and CDR2 SVGAGI. The CDR3 runs 16 residues. J gave up 4 bases and V 0 bases, and 8 bases lay outside the gene matches.

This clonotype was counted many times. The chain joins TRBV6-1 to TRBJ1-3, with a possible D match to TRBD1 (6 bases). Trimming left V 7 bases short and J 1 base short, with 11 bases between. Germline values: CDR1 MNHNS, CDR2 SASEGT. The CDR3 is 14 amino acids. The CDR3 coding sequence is TGTGCCAGCAACGCCCAGGGGTCTGGAAACACCATATATTTT. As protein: CASNAQGSGNTIYF.

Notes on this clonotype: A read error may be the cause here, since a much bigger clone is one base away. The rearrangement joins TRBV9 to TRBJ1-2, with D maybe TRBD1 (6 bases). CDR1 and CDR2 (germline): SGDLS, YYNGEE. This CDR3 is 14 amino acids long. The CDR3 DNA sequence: TGTTCCAGTACCCCGGGACACCCCAACTATGGCTACACCTTC. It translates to CSSTPGHPNYGYTF.

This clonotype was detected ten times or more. The CDR3 nucleotides are TGTGCCATCAGTGAAGGAAATCAGCCCCAGCATTTT. Protein product: CAISEGNQPQHF. This chain uses TRBV10-3 with TRBJ1-5; D ambiguous. The germline V gene has CDR1 ENHRY and CDR2 SYGVKD. CDR3 length equals 12 residues. V was pared by 3 bases and J by 4 bases, with 4 bases between.

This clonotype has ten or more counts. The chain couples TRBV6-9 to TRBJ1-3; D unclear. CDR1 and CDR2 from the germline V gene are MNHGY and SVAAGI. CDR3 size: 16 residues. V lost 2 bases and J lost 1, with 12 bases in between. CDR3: CASSYPSKISGNTIYF. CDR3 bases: TGTGCCAGCAGTTATCCGTCAAAAATTTCTGGAAACACCATATATTTT.

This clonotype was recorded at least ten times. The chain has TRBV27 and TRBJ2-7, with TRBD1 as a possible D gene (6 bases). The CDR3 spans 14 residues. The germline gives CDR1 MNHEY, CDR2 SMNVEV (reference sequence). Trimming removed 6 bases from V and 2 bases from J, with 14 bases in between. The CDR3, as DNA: TGTGCCAGCAGCAAAGACAGGACAACCTACGAGCAGTACTTC. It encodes CASSKDRTTYEQYF.

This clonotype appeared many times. In DNA, the CDR3 is TGTGCCACCCGGGACAGACCCTACGAGCAGTACTTC. Translation gives CATRDRPYEQYF. The chain links TRBV27 to TRBJ2-7, with 7 nucleotides matching TRBD1. The length of the CDR3 is 12 residues. V lost 10 bases and J lost 2; bases outside the gene matches: 5. The germline V gene has CDR1 MNHEY and CDR2 SMNVEV (reference sequence).

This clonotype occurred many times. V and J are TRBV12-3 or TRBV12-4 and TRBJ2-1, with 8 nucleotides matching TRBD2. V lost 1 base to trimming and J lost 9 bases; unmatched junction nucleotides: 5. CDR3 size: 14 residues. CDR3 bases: TGTGCCAGCAGTTTAGGCCAGCGGGAGTTTGAGCAGTTCTTC. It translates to CASSLGQREFEQFF.

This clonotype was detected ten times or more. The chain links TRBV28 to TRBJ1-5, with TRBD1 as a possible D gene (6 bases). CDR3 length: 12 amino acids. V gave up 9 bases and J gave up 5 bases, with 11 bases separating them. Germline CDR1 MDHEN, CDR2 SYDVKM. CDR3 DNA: TGTGCCAGTAGACAGGAGGATCAGCCCCAGCATTTT. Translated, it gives CASRQEDQPQHF.

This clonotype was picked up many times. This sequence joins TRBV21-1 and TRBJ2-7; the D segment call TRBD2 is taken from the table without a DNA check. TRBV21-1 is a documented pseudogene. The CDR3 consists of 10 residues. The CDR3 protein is CATSLTLQYF. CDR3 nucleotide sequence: TGTGCCACCTCCCTGACCTTGCAGTACTTC.

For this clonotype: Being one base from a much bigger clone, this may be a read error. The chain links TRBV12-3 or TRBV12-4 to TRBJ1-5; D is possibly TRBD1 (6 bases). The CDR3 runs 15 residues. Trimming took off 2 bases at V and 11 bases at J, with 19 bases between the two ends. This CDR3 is CASSLKRGADRTQHF. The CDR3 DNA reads TGTGCCAGCAGTTTAAAACGGGGGGCGGACCGGACCCAGCATTTT.

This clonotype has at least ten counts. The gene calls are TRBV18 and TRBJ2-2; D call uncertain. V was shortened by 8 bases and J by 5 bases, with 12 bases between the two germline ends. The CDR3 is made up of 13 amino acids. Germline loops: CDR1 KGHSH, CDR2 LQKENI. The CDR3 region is CASAADMTGELFF. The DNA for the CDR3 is TGTGCCAGCGCCGCGGATATGACCGGGGAGCTGTTTTTT. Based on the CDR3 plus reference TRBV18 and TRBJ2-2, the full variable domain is NAGVMQNPRHLVRRRGQEARLRCSPMKGHSHVYWYRQLPEEGLKFMVYLQKENIIDESGMPKERFSAEFPKEGPSILRIQQVVRGDSAAYFCASAADMTGELFFGEGSRLTVL.

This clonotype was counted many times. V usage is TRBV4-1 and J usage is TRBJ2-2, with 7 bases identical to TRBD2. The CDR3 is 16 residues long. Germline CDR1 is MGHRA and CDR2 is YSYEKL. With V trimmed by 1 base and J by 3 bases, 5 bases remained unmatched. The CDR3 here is CASSQVWAGDTGELFF. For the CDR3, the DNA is TGCGCCAGCAGCCAAGTTTGGGCGGGAGACACCGGGGAGCTGTTTTTT.

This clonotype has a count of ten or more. CDR3 DNA: TGTGCCAGCAGTCAGGGGAGTCAGCCCCAGCATTTT. It is translated as CASSQGSQPQHF. The V and J genes are TRBV27 and TRBJ1-5, with TRBD1 as a possible D gene (6 bases). CDR1 is MNHEY and CDR2 is SMNVEV in the germline V gene (reference sequence). The CDR3 is 12 amino acids. V was pared by 5 bases and J by 6 bases, with 8 bases between.

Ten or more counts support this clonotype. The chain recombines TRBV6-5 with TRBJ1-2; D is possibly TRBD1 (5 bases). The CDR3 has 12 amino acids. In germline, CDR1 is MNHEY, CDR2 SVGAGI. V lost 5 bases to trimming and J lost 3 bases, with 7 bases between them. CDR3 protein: CASSGTHYGYTF. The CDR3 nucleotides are TGTGCCAGCAGTGGGACTCACTATGGCTACACCTTC.

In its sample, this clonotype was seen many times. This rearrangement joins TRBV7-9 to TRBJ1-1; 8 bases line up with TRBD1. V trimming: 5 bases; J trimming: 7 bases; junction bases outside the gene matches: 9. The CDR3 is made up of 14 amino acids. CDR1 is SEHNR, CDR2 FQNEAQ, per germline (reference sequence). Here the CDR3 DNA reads TGTGCCAGCAGCCTTGCCGCAGGGGGCTTTGAAGCTTTCTTT. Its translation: CASSLAAGGFEAFF.

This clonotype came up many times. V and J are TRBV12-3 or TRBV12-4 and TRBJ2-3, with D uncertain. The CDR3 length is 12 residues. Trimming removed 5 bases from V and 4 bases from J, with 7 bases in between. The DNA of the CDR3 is TGTGCCAGCAGTCCGGGTCCAGATACGCAGTATTTT. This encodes CASSPGPDTQYF.

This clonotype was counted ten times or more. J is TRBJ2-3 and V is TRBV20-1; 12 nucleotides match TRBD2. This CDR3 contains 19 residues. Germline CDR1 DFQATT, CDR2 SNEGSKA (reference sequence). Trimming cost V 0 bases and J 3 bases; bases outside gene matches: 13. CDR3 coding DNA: TGCAGTGCTAGAGATCAGGAGACTAGCGGGAGAACTTGGACAGATACGCAGTATTTT. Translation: CSARDQETSGRTWTDTQYF.

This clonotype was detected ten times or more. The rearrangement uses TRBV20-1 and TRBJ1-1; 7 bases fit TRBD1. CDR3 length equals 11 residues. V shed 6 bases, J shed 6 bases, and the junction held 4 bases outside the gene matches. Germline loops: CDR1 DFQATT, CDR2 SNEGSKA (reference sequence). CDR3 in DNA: TGCAGTGCAACCGACAGGGCTGAAGCTTTCTTT. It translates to CSATDRAEAFF.

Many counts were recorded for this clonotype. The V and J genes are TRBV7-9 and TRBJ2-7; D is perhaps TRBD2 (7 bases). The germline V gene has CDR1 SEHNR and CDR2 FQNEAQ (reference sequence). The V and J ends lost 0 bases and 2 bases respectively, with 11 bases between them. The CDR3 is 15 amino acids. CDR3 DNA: TGTGCCAGCAGCTTAGCGGCGGGGGCAACCTACGAGCAGTACTTC. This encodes CASSLAAGATYEQYF.

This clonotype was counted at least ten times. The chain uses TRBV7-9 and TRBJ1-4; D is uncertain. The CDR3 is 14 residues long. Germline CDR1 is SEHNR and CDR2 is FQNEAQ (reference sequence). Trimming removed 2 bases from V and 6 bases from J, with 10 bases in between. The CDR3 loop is CASSLPQEDEKLFF. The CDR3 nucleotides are TGTGCCAGCAGCTTACCCCAGGAGGATGAAAAACTGTTTTTT.

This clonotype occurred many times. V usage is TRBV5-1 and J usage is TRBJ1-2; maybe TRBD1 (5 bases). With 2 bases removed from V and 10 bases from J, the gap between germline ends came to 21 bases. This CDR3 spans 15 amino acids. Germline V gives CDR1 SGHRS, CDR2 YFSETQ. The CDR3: CASSFEPGPTLVYTF. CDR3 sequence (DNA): TGCGCCAGCAGCTTTGAACCGGGACCGACGCTAGTCTACACCTTC.

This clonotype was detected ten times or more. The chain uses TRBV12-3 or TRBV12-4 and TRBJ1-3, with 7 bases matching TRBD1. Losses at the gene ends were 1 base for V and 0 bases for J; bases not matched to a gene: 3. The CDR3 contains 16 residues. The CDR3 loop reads CASSLGQGFSGNTIYF. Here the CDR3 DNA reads TGTGCCAGCAGTTTAGGACAGGGTTTCTCTGGAAACACCATATATTTT.

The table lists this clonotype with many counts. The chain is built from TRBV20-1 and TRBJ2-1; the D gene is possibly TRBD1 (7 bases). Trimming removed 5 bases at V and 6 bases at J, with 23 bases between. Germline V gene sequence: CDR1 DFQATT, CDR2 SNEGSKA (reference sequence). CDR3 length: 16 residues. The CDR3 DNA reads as TGCAGTGCTTCGTCCGGGACAGTGGCCGGGGGCAATGAGCAGTTCTTC. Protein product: CSASSGTVAGGNEQFF.